This T cell receptor (beta chain) is drawn from a study of blood T cell repertoires in COVID-19. Study context: Italy, Spain and the United States were the sources of the convalescent and acute COVID-19 samples.

With 4 bases clipped from V and 4 bases from J, the junction kept 7 bases outside the gene matches. The length of the CDR3 is 15 residues. Per the germline V gene, CDR1 is SGHNT and CDR2 is YYREEE (reference sequence). Original processing notes: By means of reference gene primer amplification, nucleated cell counts were estimated. The table came from immunoSEQ multiplex PCR; TCRdb's copy has only in-frame clones and leaves some out. The V and J calls and clone size come from that table; D and trimming were worked out from the DNA. The repertoire holds 110,000 to 150,000 clones, with more than 75% as singletons.

Specimen: peripheral blood. The chain joins TRBV5-4 to TRBJ2-5; 10 positions match TRBD2. The TCR originated in a woman aged 80 or over with acute or convalescent COVID-19. As DNA, the CDR3 is TGTGCCAGCAGCATGCCGGGACTAGCGAGAGAGACCCAGTACTTC. Amino acids: CASSMPGLARETQYF.